This section outlines one TCR beta chain sequence together with its context. Sequenced by immunoSEQ multiplex PCR; TCRdb stores in-frame clones only, minus some. The repertoire includes about 410,000 clones, approximately 89% of them detected once, and about 1.4% sits in the top ten. The entry originates in a study of blood T cell repertoires in COVID-19. At the level of the study: From the United States, Italy and Spain came samples of acute and convalescent COVID-19.

The germline V gene has CDR1 MNHEY and CDR2 SMNVEV (reference sequence). The V gene end was trimmed by 5 bases and the J gene end by 7 bases; junction bases not matched to a gene: 10. This CDR3 region has 16 residues. Sequencing was done on a sample of peripheral blood. The chain recombines TRBV27 with TRBJ2-1, with 11 positions matching TRBD2. The clonotype was recovered from a woman aged 40 to 50 with COVID-19, enrolled during active disease. CDR3 sequence: CASSRNSGGANNEQFF. Here the CDR3 DNA reads TGTGCCAGCAGTCGAAATAGCGGGGGGGCCAATAATGAGCAGTTCTTC.